This record covers a single T cell receptor (beta chain). The sample's treatment: oral pan-JAK inhibitor, 5-10 mg twice daily. RNA was extracted and reverse transcribed into cDNA as the sequencing template. This table comes from immunoSEQ multiplex PCR, and its TCRdb copy is limited to in-frame clones, with some not included. The sample lists about 180,000 clones; 53% were seen once. The sample comes from a study of CD8+ T cells in alopecia areata. Overall study: Administration of oral tofacitinib to treated patients was at 5 to 10 mg twice daily.

Germline lookup yields CDR1 SGHRS and CDR2 YFSETQ. CDR3 size: 11 residues. V lost 1 base and J 6 bases, leaving 5 bases between the germline ends. The chain employs TRBV5-1 and TRBJ2-7, with D unclear. The receptor's source is a human donor with alopecia areata. The sample in question was CD8+ T cells sorted from blood, obtained at week 24, from a patient treated with tofacitinib. The CDR3 DNA sequence: TGCGCCAGCAGCTTGTCCGGCGAGCAGTACTTC. Its translation: CASSLSGEQYF.